This T cell receptor beta chain was captured by sequencing in a study of tumor-infiltrating lymphocytes in primary liver carcinoma. Overall study context: Lesions, classed as T1-T3 N0M0, spanned roughly 4 to 10 cm across. The study's findings and limits: The study found a significantly higher top-250-clone fraction in tumors than in blood (p = 0.039). For tumor-adjacent and tumor-blood pairs, overlap was less than that seen for tumor region pairs.

Total RNA and DNA came together from roughly 20-30 mg of bulk tissue without cell sorting. Every patient in the cohort had a primary liver carcinoma. That carcinoma was treated by surgical resection. This CDR3 is 17 amino acids long. Germline V gene lookup returns CDR1 SGHDT and CDR2 YYEEEE. A note on this clonotype: The antigen is not known. Sequence at one end of the junction differs from germline and may be a read error.

Production of TCR beta cDNA used around 0.45 ug total RNA together with a constant-region primer. Libraries for TCR beta were built through three nested multiplex PCR rounds, which together made up a slightly modified ARM-PCR procedure. It was with TRBV1-TRBV30 forward primers and a C-beta reverse primer that the first two PCR rounds were run, at about 9 cycles each. Via MiXCR, TCRdb re-called the multiplex PCR reads, giving one row per CDR3 protein. Among more than 70,000 distinct CDR3 sequences listed, roughly 72% were seen once. V usage is TRBV5-6 and J usage is TRBJ2-4, with D maybe TRBD2 (7 bases). This sequence originates from a man aged 40-49 years with primary liver carcinoma and hepatitis B virus infection. Material for sequencing was tumor-adjacent normal liver tissue. The DNA of the CDR3 is TGTGCCAGCTGCTTGTACGGGGGAGGGGGTACCAATAACATTCAGTACTTC. Encoded protein: CASCLYGGGGTNNIQYF.